The present T cell receptor beta chain was sequenced within a study of CD8+CD57+ T cells in acquired aplastic anemia. Across the whole study: The mean DNA yield obtained from sorted CD4+ and CD8+ cells came to around 3 ug.

Overall study findings and caveats: Patients and controls had in common approximately 28 CD8+ CDR3 sequences.

Per the germline V gene, CDR1 is DFQATT and CDR2 is SNEGSKA (reference sequence). The CDR3 runs 14 residues. The V and J ends lost 8 bases and 0 bases respectively, with 15 bases between them. Using genomic DNA as the template, TCR beta VDJ and CDR3 profiling was carried out. One entry per CDR3 protein, called by TCRdb with MiXCR from the reads. The sample has more than 200,000 distinct CDR3 sequences, roughly 50% seen once. Whoever was chosen for sequencing had shown CD8+CD57+ cell expansion by flow cytometry. This clonotype was seen repeatedly, ten times or more. Its antigen is not known. This TCR was recovered from a human donor with aplastic anemia. This rearrangement joins TRBV20-1 to TRBJ2-3; TRBD2 might be the D (7 bases). The sample comprised sorted CD4+, CD8+, or CD8+CD57+ T cells (not recorded which) from PBMCs. The CDR3 sequence is CSPSGGLSTDTQYF. The CDR3 region has the DNA TGCAGTCCCTCGGGGGGCCTTAGCACAGATACGCAGTATTTT.